This is a list of T cell receptor beta chains from one sample in a study of T-cell reconstitution after alpha-beta-depleted transplantation in children. TCRdb re-called the PCR reads with MiXCR, one entry per CDR3 protein. The sample carries just under 350,000 distinct CDR3 sequences, around 15% recorded once. The input for sequencing was PBMCs, mostly from graft donor cells, taken 360 days after TCRalphabeta/CD19-depleted stem cell transplant. Receptor source: a male patient aged 2 to 10 who had a stem cell transplant for acute lymphoblastic leukemia, so the T cells may come from the graft donor. The CDR3 runs from the conserved cysteine through the conserved F or W. The D gene is left open where the match is weak. A row's size may be missing; if present it is once, few, many or a size class.

len: 16
d_gene: NA
v_gene: TRBV5-5
abundance: few
j_gene: TRBJ2-4
CDR3nt: TGTGCCAGCAGCCCGGACAGATTCTTAGCCAAAAACATTCAGTACTTC
CDR3aa: CASSPDRFLAKNIQYF

len: 12
d_gene: NA
v_gene: TRBV27
abundance: NA
j_gene: TRBJ2-7
CDR3nt: TGTGCCAGCAAGGGGTACTCCTACGAGCAGTACTTC
CDR3aa: CASKGYSYEQYF

len: 15
d_gene: TRBD2
v_gene: TRBV12-3/TRBV12-4
abundance: many
j_gene: TRBJ2-7
CDR3nt: TGTGCCAGCAGTTCCCTGACTAGCGGGAATTACGAGCAGTACTTC
CDR3aa: CASSSLTSGNYEQYF

len: 13
d_gene: NA
v_gene: TRBV28
abundance: few
j_gene: TRBJ2-7
CDR3nt: TGTGCCAGCGAAGGGACTCGTATCTACGAGCAGTACTTC
CDR3aa: CASEGTRIYEQYF

len: 14
d_gene: NA
v_gene: TRBV9
abundance: few
j_gene: TRBJ2-1
CDR3nt: TGTGCCAGCAGCGTCCGCGTCGAGGGTCATGAGCAGTTCTTC
CDR3aa: CASSVRVEGHEQFF

len: 16
d_gene: TRBD2
v_gene: TRBV7-9
abundance: once
j_gene: TRBJ2-5
CDR3nt: TGTGCCAGCAGCTTAGGGGAGCGGGAGTTTGGAGAGACCCAGTACTTC
CDR3aa: CASSLGEREFGETQYF

len: 17
d_gene: TRBD1
v_gene: TRBV28
abundance: many
j_gene: TRBJ1-1
CDR3nt: TGTGCCAGCAGTTCAGGGTGGGACAGCCTAATGAACACTGAAGCTTTCTTT
CDR3aa: CASSSGWDSLMNTEAFF

len: 15
d_gene: TRBD1
v_gene: TRBV7-2
abundance: few
j_gene: TRBJ1-3
CDR3nt: TGTGCCAGCAGCTTAGTAGGGACAGGGGGAAACACCATATATTTT
CDR3aa: CASSLVGTGGNTIYF

len: 15
d_gene: NA
v_gene: TRBV20-1
abundance: few
j_gene: TRBJ2-7
CDR3nt: TGCAGTGCTCCACCGCCGGGAGTATCCTCCTACGAGCAGTACTTC
CDR3aa: CSAPPPGVSSYEQYF

len: 14
d_gene: NA
v_gene: TRBV5-5
abundance: NA
j_gene: TRBJ1-1
CDR3nt: TGTGCCAGCAGCTTCAGGCAGGGGAACACTGAAGCTTTCTTT
CDR3aa: CASSFRQGNTEAFF

len: 13
d_gene: TRBD1
v_gene: TRBV29-1
abundance: few
j_gene: TRBJ2-7
CDR3nt: TGCAGCGTTGGGGCGACAGGGTTCCACGAGCAGTACTTC
CDR3aa: CSVGATGFHEQYF

len: 15
d_gene: TRBD2
v_gene: TRBV13
abundance: NA
j_gene: TRBJ2-3
CDR3nt: TGTGCCAGCAGCTGCCGACTAGCGGGAGTGGATACGCAGTATTTT
CDR3aa: CASSCRLAGVDTQYF

len: 13
d_gene: NA
v_gene: TRBV10-3
abundance: few
j_gene: TRBJ2-7
CDR3nt: TGTGCCATCAGTGATCACAGCACCTACGAGCAGTACTTC
CDR3aa: CAISDHSTYEQYF

len: 13
d_gene: NA
v_gene: TRBV12-3/TRBV12-4
abundance: NA
j_gene: TRBJ2-7
CDR3nt: TGTGCCAGCACGCGTTCCGCCGCCTACGAGCAGTACTTC
CDR3aa: CASTRSAAYEQYF

len: 19
d_gene: NA
v_gene: TRBV10-3
abundance: few
j_gene: TRBJ2-3
CDR3nt: TGTGCCATCAGTGAGGCACAGGGATGGGGACCTACTAGCACAGATACGCAGTATTTT
CDR3aa: CAISEAQGWGPTSTDTQYF

len: 16
d_gene: TRBD2
v_gene: TRBV20-1
abundance: few
j_gene: TRBJ2-1
CDR3nt: TGCAGTGCTAGAGTCCCGCGGACTAGCGCCTACAATGAGCAGTTCTTC
CDR3aa: CSARVPRTSAYNEQFF

len: 11
d_gene: NA
v_gene: TRBV12-3/TRBV12-4
abundance: many
j_gene: TRBJ2-7
CDR3nt: TGTGCCAGCAGTTTCGAGGACGAGCAGTACTTC
CDR3aa: CASSFEDEQYF

len: 17
d_gene: NA
v_gene: TRBV4-1
abundance: few
j_gene: TRBJ1-5
CDR3nt: TGCGCCAGCAGCCAACAAGTAGCACTATCTAGCAATCAGCCCCAGCATTTT
CDR3aa: CASSQQVALSSNQPQHF

len: 14
d_gene: TRBD1
v_gene: TRBV7-2
abundance: NA
j_gene: TRBJ2-4
CDR3nt: TGTGCCAGCGGAATGGCAGGGGGCGCGGACATTCAGTACTTC
CDR3aa: CASGMAGGADIQYF

len: 12
d_gene: NA
v_gene: TRBV29-1
abundance: NA
j_gene: TRBJ1-1
CDR3nt: TGCAGCGTTGGAGTAAAGAACACTGAAGCTTTCTTT
CDR3aa: CSVGVKNTEAFF

len: 17
d_gene: TRBD1
v_gene: TRBV7-9
abundance: few
j_gene: TRBJ2-1
CDR3nt: TGTGCCAGCAGCTTAGGTACGTGGACAGGGGAACACAATGAGCAGTTCTTC
CDR3aa: CASSLGTWTGEHNEQFF

len: 16
d_gene: TRBD2
v_gene: TRBV7-6
abundance: few
j_gene: TRBJ2-7
CDR3nt: TGTGCCAGCAGCTTCCTATTGGCTAGCGGCTCCTACGAGCAGTACTTC
CDR3aa: CASSFLLASGSYEQYF

len: 13
d_gene: NA
v_gene: TRBV7-2
abundance: few
j_gene: TRBJ2-5
CDR3nt: TGTGCCAGCAGTCGGCCCCCAAAAGAGACCCAGTACTTC
CDR3aa: CASSRPPKETQYF

len: 12
d_gene: NA
v_gene: TRBV5-5
abundance: NA
j_gene: TRBJ1-2
CDR3nt: TGTGCCAGCAGCCCCGCGGGGGGGGGCTACACCTTC
CDR3aa: CASSPAGGGYTF

len: 15
d_gene: NA
v_gene: TRBV6-2/TRBV6-3
abundance: NA
j_gene: TRBJ2-5
CDR3nt: TGTGCCAGCAGACCACCGACAGGGAGGCAAGAGACCCAGTACTTC
CDR3aa: CASRPPTGRQETQYF

len: 17
d_gene: TRBD2
v_gene: TRBV4-2
abundance: NA
j_gene: TRBJ2-1
CDR3nt: TGTGCCAGCAGCCAAGTGACAAGGACTAGCGGGGCGAATGAGCAGTTCTTC
CDR3aa: CASSQVTRTSGANEQFF